This record covers a single TCR beta chain. The antigen is not known. The V segment lost 5 bases and the J segment 6 bases; nucleotides outside the gene matches: 8. The CDR3 is 15 residues long. Germline lookup yields CDR1 LNHDA and CDR2 SQIVND (reference sequence). Repertoires were generated with immunoSEQ multiplex PCR, while TCRdb's copy carries only in-frame clones and drops some. There are tens of thousands of clones in the sample; approximately 88% occur only once, and 14% to 15% lies in the top ten. This sample stems from a study of T cell responses to AZD1222 COVID-19 vaccine. Study-level findings and limits: In the spike-specific TCR repertoire, nearly half reportedly target unmutated variant regions. All repertoire sampling was performed exclusively after the peak T cell response.

Sequenced here: peripheral blood, sampled on day 0 of AZD1222 vaccination. The receptor comes from an adult in good health. This chain uses TRBV19 with TRBJ1-5, with TRBD1 identical over 9 bases. The CDR3 sequence is CASSPGTGLAQPQHF. As DNA, the CDR3 is TGTGCCAGTAGTCCCGGGACAGGGTTGGCTCAGCCCCAGCATTTT.